What follows describes a single T cell receptor (beta chain). Sample treatment: over 15 received Ad26.COV2.S at low or high dose, single or two shots; about 5 received placebo; per-sample allocation not given. Day 63 after the first injection of vaccine or placebo was the sampling time. The table came from immunoSEQ multiplex PCR; TCRdb's copy has only in-frame clones and leaves some out. This sample has about 400,000 clones, with about nine tenths found just once. The sample belongs to a study of Ad26.COV2.S vaccination and SARS-CoV-2 variants. Study as a whole: Donor was in the COV1001 Ad26.COV2.S trial arm. The study gave Ad26.COV2.S intramuscularly, once or twice 56 days apart.

The CDR3 spans 15 residues. The V gene lost 5 bases and the J gene lost 5 bases, with 13 bases spanning the gap. Germline V gene data show CDR1 as WSHSY and CDR2 as SAAADI. The chain joins TRBV10-2 to TRBJ1-6; the D is unclear. This TCR derives from a person aged 18-65 years who received the Ad26.COV2.S COVID-19 vaccine or a placebo. Specimen: peripheral blood, collected in a trial of Ad26.COV2.S vaccine versus placebo. In DNA form, the CDR3 reads TGCGCCAGCAGTCAGAGGGCCCTAAATAATTCACCCCTCCACTTT. This translates into CASSQRALNNSPLHF.